Shown below are 13 T cell receptor beta chains from a single sample sequenced in a study of T cell clones after liver transplantation. Alloreactive TCRbeta sequences came from sequencing proliferating CFSE-low cells in the MLR. Here immunoSEQ multiplex PCR was the method, and the copy in TCRdb shows in-frame clones only, minus some. The repertoire includes almost 3,000 clones, roughly 23% of them detected once, and about 14% sits in the top ten. Their antigens are not known. The sample was CD4+ T cells from PBMCs cultured with third-party cells. The receptors shown here come from a human patient who received a liver transplant. Some T cells may trace back to the graft donor.

The chain is built from TRBV28 and TRBJ2-1; D is unresolved. This CDR3 has 15 amino acids. Per the germline V gene, CDR1 is MDHEN and CDR2 is SYDVKM. Between the trimmed V and J ends, which lost 6 bases and 0 bases, there was a span of 12 bases. CDR3 loop: CASRAVTSSYNEQFF. The DNA for the CDR3 is TGTGCCAGCAGGGCGGTAACCAGCTCCTACAATGAGCAGTTCTTC.

The CDR3 nucleotides are TGTGCCAGCAGTGAAAAAACAGGGGGCGAGCAGTACTTC. Protein product: CASSEKTGGEQYF. This sequence joins TRBV6-1 and TRBJ2-7, with 8 bases matching TRBD1. Germline-derived CDR1 and CDR2 are MNHNS and SASEGT. The V segment lost 2 bases and the J segment 6 bases; nucleotides outside the gene matches: 3. The CDR3 contains 13 residues.

The DNA for the CDR3 is TGTGCCAGCAGCTTAAATGGGGTAACAGGGGAAGCTTTCTTT. Translation gives CASSLNGVTGEAFF. The genes are TRBV11-3 and TRBJ1-1; D perhaps matches TRBD1 (6 bases). The V end was cut by 2 bases, the J end by 8 bases, with 15 bases between. Germline V gene data show CDR1 as SGHNT and CDR2 as YENEEA. The CDR3 has 14 amino acids.

The chain combines TRBV10-3 with TRBJ1-5; D not resolved. This CDR3 is built from 14 residues. The germline V and J ends were trimmed by 3 bases and 9 bases, with 15 bases remaining between them. Germline values: CDR1 ENHRY, CDR2 SYGVKD. CDR3 nucleotides: TGTGCCATCAGTGAAAACGGCTACTTGGGGCCCCAGCATTTT. This gives the protein CAISENGYLGPQHF.

V gene TRBV5-8 combines with J gene TRBJ2-3; the D gene is possibly TRBD2 (5 bases). Trimming shortened V by 3 bases and J by 1 base, and 12 bases separated the two germline ends. Germline lookup yields CDR1 SGHTS and CDR2 YDEGEE. The CDR3 is 15 amino acids. CDR3 sequence reads: CASSWRAAGTDTQYF. Written as DNA, the CDR3 is TGTGCCAGCAGCTGGCGGGCAGCAGGCACAGATACGCAGTATTTT.

This clone is medium-sized (0.01 to 0.1%) in the sample. J is TRBJ1-2 and V is TRBV5-1; D gene ambiguous. The germline CDR1 and CDR2 sequences are SGHRS and YFSETQ. Trimming pared 0 bases from V and 5 bases from J, leaving 5 bases between. The CDR3 consists of 12 residues. CDR3 in DNA: TGCGCCAGCAGCTTGGACAGATATGGCTACACCTTC. This sequence encodes CASSLDRYGYTF.

The rearrangement joins TRBV21-1 to TRBJ2-1; the D call in the table, TRBD2, was not verified against the DNA. TRBV21-1 is shown as a pseudogene. CDR3 length equals 14 residues. The CDR3 region has the DNA TGTGCCAGCAACCCTAGCGGGGGGCCAGATGAGCAGTTCTTC. Its translation: CASNPSGGPDEQFF.

V gene TRBV2 combines with J gene TRBJ2-5; D is possibly TRBD1 or TRBD2 (7 bases each). This CDR3 has 14 amino acids. Trimming removed 6 bases at V and 4 bases at J, with 15 bases between. CDR1 is SNHLY and CDR2 is FYNNEI in the germline V gene. The CDR3 DNA reads TGTGCCAGCAGCGGGGCAGGGGGGGCAGAGACCCAGTACTTC. Translation: CASSGAGGAETQYF.

The CDR3: CASSRTRQETQYF. The CDR3 nucleotides read TGCGCCAGCAGCCGGACTAGGCAAGAGACCCAGTACTTC. The V and J genes are TRBV5-1 and TRBJ2-5; TRBD2 matches at 7 bases. The germline V gene has CDR1 SGHRS and CDR2 YFSETQ. The CDR3 runs 13 residues. The junction had 2 bases not matched to a gene; V was cut back by 4 bases and J by 2 bases.

By sample share, this clone is large. This chain uses TRBV27 with TRBJ1-5; tentatively, D is TRBD1 (6 bases). The CDR3 has 15 amino acids. V was cut by 3 bases and J by 4 bases, with 13 bases left in between. Germline V gene sequence: CDR1 MNHEY, CDR2 SMNVEV (reference sequence). In DNA, the CDR3 is TGTGCCAGCAGTTTGCAGGGGCTCGGAAATCAGCCCCAGCATTTT. This encodes CASSLQGLGNQPQHF.

The chain uses TRBV28 and TRBJ2-1; the D gene is possibly TRBD2 (5 bases). CDR1 is MDHEN, CDR2 SYDVKM, per germline. The CDR3 runs 14 residues. Trimming stripped 7 bases from V and 5 bases from J, with 15 bases between. DNA of the CDR3: TGTGCCAGCACCCGGAGCGGACCTAACAATGAGCAGTTCTTC. This sequence encodes CASTRSGPNNEQFF.

The gene calls are TRBV10-3 and TRBJ2-3; D unresolved. Germline CDR1 and CDR2: ENHRY and SYGVKD. The V end lost 4 bases, the J end lost 8 bases, and 10 bases lay between the germline ends. This CDR3 is 12 amino acids long. CDR3 amino acids: CAISAVPITQYF. The CDR3 bases are TGTGCCATCAGTGCCGTGCCAATTACGCAGTATTTT.

This clone was observed a few times. The chain combines TRBV5-3 with TRBJ2-4, with D maybe TRBD1 (5 bases). TRBV5-3 is treated as an ORF (open reading frame) with a function not yet certain. CDR3 length: 11 residues. Trimming took 9 bases from V and 13 from J, leaving 17 bases between them. For the CDR3, the DNA is TGTGCCAACTCCGCAGGGCAACCCCAGTACTTC. Encoded protein: CANSAGQPQYF.